The 25 T cell receptor beta chains reported below all come from one sample, sequenced in a study of shared clonotypes between healthy human individuals. Some clones are missing from TCRdb's copy, which holds only in-frame ones; the method was immunoSEQ multiplex PCR. The sample carries fewer than 2.5 million clones, approximately 93% recorded once. Sequenced material: naive CD4+ T cells from PBMCs. The subset was: CD45RA+ positively selected. These receptor sequences come from a man aged 18 to 29 in good health. Some clones in this sample may be carry-over from other donors' samples.

The chain combines TRBV23-1 with TRBJ1-1; tentatively, D is TRBD1 (5 bases). TRBV23-1 qualifies as an ORF whose function is uncertain. Trimming took 2 bases from V and 1 from J, leaving 11 bases between them. The CDR3 is 15 amino acids. CDR3 residues: CASSQNPGENTEAFF. CDR3 coding DNA: TGCGCCAGCAGTCAAAACCCGGGGGAGAACACTGAAGCTTTCTTT.

The rearrangement joins TRBV10-3 to TRBJ2-3, with TRBD1 matching 7 bases. The J segment lost 6 bases and the V segment lost 0 bases, leaving 3 bases of the junction unmatched. The CDR3 totals 14 residues. Germline-derived CDR1 and CDR2 are ENHRY and SYGVKD. CDR3 in amino acids: CAISESQGWDTQYF. The CDR3, as DNA: TGTGCCATCAGTGAGTCACAGGGGTGGGATACGCAGTATTTT.

V usage is TRBV29-1 and J usage is TRBJ1-2; 7 nucleotides line up with TRBD1. The CDR3 consists of 11 residues. From germline, CDR1 is SQVTM and CDR2 ANQGSEA. Trimming cost V 8 bases and J 5 bases; bases outside gene matches: 5. CDR3 loop: CSSTGDYGYTF. The CDR3 DNA sequence: TGCAGCAGCACAGGGGATTATGGCTACACCTTC. The variable domain in full, completed from reference TRBV29-1 and TRBJ1-2, reads SAVISQKPSRDICQRGTSLTIQCQVDSQVTMMFWYRQQPGQSLTLIATANQGSEATYESGFVIDKFPISRPNLTFSTLTVSNMSPEDSSIYLCSSTGDYGYTFGSGTRLTVV.

The genes are TRBV14 and TRBJ1-2, with a tentative D call TRBD1 (6 bases). This CDR3 spans 17 amino acids. Germline V gene lookup returns CDR1 SGHDN and CDR2 FVKESK. Trimming removed 1 base from V and 3 bases from J, with 18 bases in between. The CDR3: CASSQGPLSGGYYGYTF. Here the CDR3 DNA reads TGTGCCAGCAGCCAAGGCCCACTCTCCGGGGGCTACTATGGCTACACCTTC.

This clone was detected only once. The chain has TRBV5-6 and TRBJ1-3, with D maybe TRBD1 (6 bases). Germline CDR1 reads SGHDT; CDR2 reads YYEEEE. This CDR3 comprises 16 residues. V was trimmed by 3 bases and J by 3 bases, leaving 16 bases between them. The CDR3 coding sequence is TGTGCCAGCAGCTCCGGCCGGACAGATTTTGGAAACACCATATATTTT. Translated, it gives CASSSGRTDFGNTIYF.

The V and J genes are TRBV7-9 and TRBJ1-2; D unclear. CDR1 and CDR2 from the germline V gene are SEHNR and FQNEAQ (reference sequence). The CDR3 consists of 13 residues. V was cut by 2 bases and J by 4 bases, with 8 bases left in between. CDR3 nucleotide sequence: TGTGCCAGCAGCTTATCCATTGTCTATGGCTACACCTTC. Translating gives CASSLSIVYGYTF.

CDR3 loop: CASGGQGSPEAFF. CDR3 nucleotide sequence: TGTGCCAGCGGAGGACAGGGCTCTCCTGAAGCTTTCTTT. This chain links TRBV28 with TRBJ1-1; 8 positions agree with TRBD1. The CDR3 has 13 residues. After removal of 8 bases from V and 6 bases from J, the junction contained 8 bases not matched to a gene. The germline V gene has CDR1 MDHEN and CDR2 SYDVKM.

The chain uses TRBV4-2 and TRBJ2-3; D unresolved. The CDR3 runs 14 residues. CDR1 is LGHNA, CDR2 YNFKEQ, per germline. Trimming took 1 base from V and 4 from J, leaving 9 bases between them. In nucleotides, the CDR3 is TGTGCCAGCAGCCAAGGGGCCCAAGCAGATACGCAGTATTTT. It translates to CASSQGAQADTQYF.

The chain uses TRBV5-4 and TRBJ2-1; 7 bases line up with TRBD2. The CDR3 length is 16 residues. Per the germline V gene, CDR1 is SGHNT and CDR2 is YYREEE (reference sequence). V lost 0 bases to trimming and J lost 1 base; unmatched junction nucleotides: 4. The CDR3 nucleotides are TGTGCCAGCAGCTTGGGCGGGGGTGTGTCCTACAATGAGCAGTTCTTC. Translated, it gives CASSLGGGVSYNEQFF.

In its sample, this clone was seen once. Other nucleotide sequences in the sample specify the same CDR3. The J gene is TRBJ1-1, the V gene TRBV9; no clear D. The V end lost 2 bases, the J end lost 1 base, and 9 bases lay between the germline ends. Germline CDR1 SGDLS, CDR2 YYNGEE. There are 14 residues in the CDR3. CDR3 loop: CASSVVASNTEAFF. The DNA for the CDR3 is TGTGCCAGCAGCGTGGTGGCCTCGAACACTGAAGCTTTCTTT.

This CDR3 reads CASSQPGTSATNEQFF. For the CDR3, the DNA is TGTGCCAGCAGCCAACCCGGGACTAGCGCTACCAATGAGCAGTTCTTC. V is TRBV4-2 and J is TRBJ2-1, with TRBD2 identical over 10 bases. This CDR3 is built from 16 residues. V shed 2 bases and J 6 bases; nucleotides not matched to a gene: 7. CDR1 LGHNA and CDR2 YNFKEQ come from the germline V gene.

V gene TRBV13 combines with J gene TRBJ2-7; D is uncertain. The CDR3 runs 17 residues. Trimming took off 0 bases at V and 4 bases at J, with 19 bases between the two ends. The V gene's germline CDR1 is PRHDT and CDR2 FYEKMQ (reference sequence). CDR3: CASSLGGNQIPPYEQYF. CDR3 DNA: TGTGCCAGCAGCTTAGGGGGAAACCAAATCCCACCTTACGAGCAGTACTTC.

This chain links TRBV28 with TRBJ2-5; no definite D call. V dropped 5 bases and J dropped 1 base, with 20 bases sitting between them. The CDR3 covers 17 residues. The germline CDR1 and CDR2 sequences are MDHEN and SYDVKM. The DNA for the CDR3 is TGTGCCAGCAGTGTAGATTCGCTGTTGGATACCCAAGAGACCCAGTACTTC. Encoded protein: CASSVDSLLDTQETQYF.

The chain links TRBV28 to TRBJ2-1; D remains unclear. Trimming cost V 3 bases and J 8 bases, with 14 bases left between them. Germline CDR1 reads MDHEN; CDR2 reads SYDVKM. The CDR3 contains 14 residues. The CDR3 nucleotides read TGTGCCAGCAGTTTCACTATGATGGGCGATGAGCAGTTCTTC. This codes for CASSFTMMGDEQFF.

The chain has TRBV28 and TRBJ2-2, with TRBD1 identical over 7 bases. The germline gives CDR1 MDHEN, CDR2 SYDVKM. The CDR3 has 16 residues. Trimming cost V 8 bases and J 0 bases; bases outside gene matches: 9. The CDR3 nucleotides read TGTGCCAGCGAGGGGTTGGGACAGACGAACACCGGGGAGCTGTTTTTT. Protein product: CASEGLGQTNTGELFF. The entire variable domain, with the rest obtained from reference TRBV28 and TRBJ2-2, is as follows: DVKVTQSSRYLVKRTGEKVFLECVQDMDHENMFWYRQDPGLGLRLIYFSYDVKMKEKGDIPEGYSVSREKKERFSLILESASTNQTSMYLCASEGLGQTNTGELFFGEGSRLTVL.

V usage is TRBV28 and J usage is TRBJ1-1; 7 bases align to TRBD1. Germline values: CDR1 MDHEN, CDR2 SYDVKM. This CDR3 has 16 residues. The trim removed 2 bases at V and 6 bases at J, leaving 12 bases unmatched. The CDR3 DNA reads as TGTGCCAGCAGTTTACAGAAATACCGTGGGACAGCTGAAGCTTTCTTT. Its translation is CASSLQKYRGTAEAFF.

J is TRBJ2-1 and V is TRBV5-4; D remains ambiguous. Trimming left V 2 bases short and J 2 bases short, with 5 bases between. The CDR3 length is 13 residues. The V gene's germline CDR1 is SGHNT and CDR2 YYREEE (reference sequence). The CDR3 is CASSFTTYNEQFF. CDR3 nucleotide sequence: TGTGCCAGCAGCTTTACAACCTACAATGAGCAGTTCTTC.

V and J are TRBV27 and TRBJ2-1, with TRBD2 matching 11 bases. The CDR3 length is 16 residues. The V gene end was trimmed by 4 bases and the J gene end by 7 bases; junction bases not matched to a gene: 9. Germline assignment: CDR1 MNHEY and CDR2 SMNVEV (reference sequence). The CDR3 loop is CASSSLGTSGGNEQFF. For the CDR3, the DNA is TGTGCCAGCAGTTCCCTCGGGACTAGCGGTGGGAATGAGCAGTTCTTC.

This sequence joins TRBV27 and TRBJ2-7; tentatively, D is TRBD2 (8 bases). Trimming cost V 8 bases and J 2 bases, with 25 bases left between them. The length of the CDR3 is 17 residues. Germline V gene sequence: CDR1 MNHEY, CDR2 SMNVEV (reference sequence). CDR3 nucleotide sequence: TGTGCCAGCCCCCGACAGGGAAGGCGGGAGGACGCCTACGAGCAGTACTTC. This codes for CASPRQGRREDAYEQYF.

The chain combines TRBV27 with TRBJ1-6; D uncertain. Trimming took 7 bases from V and 5 from J, leaving 6 bases between them. The length of the CDR3 is 12 residues. Germline CDR1 and CDR2: MNHEY and SMNVEV (reference sequence). The CDR3 is CASTDNNSPLHF. The CDR3 nucleotides read TGTGCCAGCACGGATAATAATTCACCCCTCCACTTT.

V usage is TRBV6-6 and J usage is TRBJ2-3; TRBD1 might be the D (6 bases). Trimming removed 2 bases at V and 4 bases at J, with 16 bases between. The CDR3 length is 16 residues. Per the germline V gene, CDR1 is MNHNY and CDR2 is SVGAGI (reference sequence). The DNA for the CDR3 is TGTGCCAGCAGTTACCCCCCGCCCCAGGGGTCAGATACGCAGTATTTT. Protein sequence: CASSYPPPQGSDTQYF.

This chain connects TRBV7-3 to TRBJ1-1; D perhaps matches TRBD1 (5 bases). The CDR3 contains 16 residues. Per the germline V gene, CDR1 is SGHTA and CDR2 is FQGTGA. V lost 4 bases and J lost 5, with 20 bases in between. CDR3 coding DNA: TGTGCCAGCAGCTCCGCCCCGGGACCCCGAGGTACTGAAGCTTTCTTT. Protein: CASSSAPGPRGTEAFF.

This rearrangement joins TRBV2 to TRBJ2-3; 7 bases align to TRBD1. V gave up 2 bases and J gave up 4 bases; unmatched junction bases: 3. The length of the CDR3 is 14 residues. Per germline, CDR1 SNHLY and CDR2 FYNNEI. The CDR3 spells CASSEIQGADTQYF. DNA for the CDR3: TGTGCCAGCAGTGAAATCCAGGGGGCAGATACGCAGTATTTT. The variable domain in full, completed from reference TRBV2 and TRBJ2-3, reads EPEVTQTPSHQVTQMGQEVILRCVPISNHLYFYWYRQILGQKVEFLVSFYNNEISEKSEIFDDQFSVERPDGSNFTLKIRSTKLEDSAMYFCASSEIQGADTQYFGPGTRLTVL.

Notes on this clone: This CDR3 is also generated by other DNA sequences in the sample. V gene TRBV5-4 combines with J gene TRBJ2-3, with D hard to call. The CDR3 covers 12 residues. Germline V gene sequence: CDR1 SGHNT, CDR2 YYREEE (reference sequence). V was trimmed by 2 bases and J by 2 bases, leaving 3 bases between them. The CDR3 nucleotides read TGTGCCAGCAGCTTATCCACAGATACGCAGTATTTT. Translated: CASSLSTDTQYF.

This chain uses TRBV15 with TRBJ2-7; D is possibly TRBD2 (6 bases). CDR3 length: 14 residues. Trimming took off 5 bases at V and 0 bases at J, with 11 bases between the two ends. The germline gives CDR1 LNHNV, CDR2 YYDKDF (reference sequence). For the CDR3, the DNA is TGTGCCACCAGCTTCGGGGGAAGCTCCTACGAGCAGTACTTC. Translation: CATSFGGSSYEQYF.